These 28 T cell receptor beta chains were sequenced from one sample in a study of vaccination and CD4 T cells after COVID-19. Cultured CD4+ T-cell DNA underwent Oncomine TCR Beta short-read sequencing. From the PCR reads, TCRdb called clonotypes with MiXCR, one entry per CDR3 protein. The repertoire includes more than 20,000 distinct CDR3 sequences, around 46% of them detected once, and about an eighth sits in the top ten. Noted time point: late sampling 161 to 241 days after vaccination in a few convalescent patients. Treatment specified: approximately 11-day PBMC culture with coronavirus spike peptide pools or control peptides (ViraFEST assay). No antigen has been identified for these receptors. The sequences come from CD4+ T cells from blood, cultured in vitro, collected about 7 months after SARS-CoV-2 vaccination. The receptors originated from a human donor who had recovered from COVID-19.

The chain has TRBV20-1 and TRBJ2-7; D gene uncertain. The ends were cut back, 5 bases at V and 1 base at J, with 15 bases in the middle. Germline loops: CDR1 DFQATT, CDR2 SNEGSKA (reference sequence). The CDR3 spans 14 residues. The CDR3 here is CSADTAVGSYEQYF. As DNA, the CDR3 is TGCAGTGCTGATACCGCGGTAGGGTCCTACGAGCAGTACTTC.

This clonotype was counted only a few times. J is TRBJ1-2 and V is TRBV20-1; 9 bases line up with TRBD1. From germline, CDR1 is DFQATT and CDR2 SNEGSKA (reference sequence). The CDR3 length is 15 residues. Trimming took 2 bases from V and 2 from J; bases not matched to a gene: 6. CDR3 sequence (DNA): TGCAGTGCTAGACGGGACAGGGCCAGGAACTATGGCTACACCTTC. Amino acids: CSARRDRARNYGYTF.

The rearrangement uses TRBV7-2 and TRBJ1-2; TRBD1 aligns across 8 bases. Germline lookup yields CDR1 SGHTA and CDR2 FQGNSA. The V and J ends lost 1 base and 8 bases, in that order; junction bases with no gene match: 6. The CDR3 length is 14 residues. The CDR3, as DNA: TGTGCCAGCAGCTTAGGGACAGGGTTTTACGGCTACACCTTC. It is translated as CASSLGTGFYGYTF.

Only a few counts were recorded for this clonotype. The chain uses TRBV19 and TRBJ1-1, with 9 bases fitting TRBD1. The CDR3 totals 15 residues. V was pared by 4 bases and J by 6 bases, with 9 bases of the junction left unmatched. Germline lookup yields CDR1 LNHDA and CDR2 SQIVND (reference sequence). This chain's CDR3 is CASSRTGALGAEAFF. In DNA form, the CDR3 reads TGTGCCAGTAGTAGGACAGGGGCCTTGGGAGCTGAAGCTTTCTTT.

V is TRBV7-8 and J is TRBJ2-1, with D hard to call. Trimming stripped 2 bases from V and 9 bases from J, with 17 bases between. The CDR3 sequence is 15 residues long. From germline, CDR1 is SGHVS and CDR2 FQNEAQ. The CDR3 DNA is TGTGCCAGCAGCTTAAGTCCCCCGGTTGGTCGTGAGCAGTTCTTC. Amino acid sequence: CASSLSPPVGREQFF.

This clonotype was observed a handful of times. CDR3 in amino acids: CASSAKDTGSPLHF. CDR3 sequence (DNA): TGTGCCAGCAGCGCCAAGGACACCGGTTCACCCCTCCACTTT. V is TRBV7-2 and J is TRBJ1-6; maybe TRBD1 (5 bases). CDR3 length: 14 amino acids. CDR1 and CDR2 (germline): SGHTA, FQGNSA. V dropped 5 bases and J dropped 9 bases, with 14 bases sitting between them.

The genes are TRBV10-1 and TRBJ2-7; 8 nucleotides match TRBD1. CDR1 and CDR2 (germline): WNHNN, SYGVQD (reference sequence). V shed 2 bases and J 6 bases; nucleotides not matched to a gene: 12. CDR3 length equals 16 residues. The CDR3 here is CASSEGRGPKVGEQYF. CDR3 DNA sequence: TGCGCCAGCAGTGAGGGCAGGGGGCCGAAGGTTGGCGAGCAGTACTTC.

The V and J genes are TRBV6-1 and TRBJ2-1; 10 bases line up with TRBD2. This CDR3 has 14 amino acids. The germline V gene encodes CDR1 MNHNS and CDR2 SASEGT. V was clipped by 6 bases and J by 5 bases; unmatched bases: 4. The CDR3 protein is CASSVAGGNNEQFF. As DNA, the CDR3 is TGTGCCAGCAGCGTAGCGGGGGGTAACAATGAGCAGTTCTTC.

J is TRBJ1-6 and V is TRBV6-5; D call uncertain. There are 15 residues in the CDR3. Germline lookup yields CDR1 MNHEY and CDR2 SVGAGI. The ends were cut back, 0 bases at V and 6 bases at J, with 9 bases in the middle. CDR3 region: CASSYSPGFNSPLHF. CDR3 bases: TGTGCCAGCAGTTACTCCCCGGGGTTTAATTCACCCCTCCACTTT.

The chain uses TRBV18 and TRBJ1-1; D gene unclear. The CDR3 runs to 12 residues. V was pared by 4 bases and J by 1 base, with 4 bases between. The germline CDR1 and CDR2 sequences are KGHSH and LQKENI. The CDR3 sequence: CASSQGNTEAFF. In DNA form, the CDR3 reads TGTGCCAGCTCACAAGGGAACACTGAAGCTTTCTTT.

This clonotype was found a few times. The V and J genes are TRBV6-4 and TRBJ1-1, with unresolved D. CDR3 size: 13 residues. The V end lost 9 bases, the J end lost 0 bases, and 11 bases lay between the germline ends. In germline, CDR1 is MRHNA, CDR2 SNTAGT. CDR3 residues: CASSKEMNTEAFF. CDR3 DNA: TGTGCCAGTTCAAAGGAGATGAACACTGAAGCTTTCTTT.

This clonotype appeared a few times. V and J are TRBV27 and TRBJ2-5; no firm D call. Looked up from germline, CDR1 is MNHEY and CDR2 is SMNVEV (reference sequence). V was shortened by 4 bases and J by 2 bases, with 8 bases between the two germline ends. The length of the CDR3 is 13 residues. The CDR3 protein is CASSWRLQETQYF. The CDR3 DNA follows: TGTGCCAGCAGTTGGCGGCTGCAAGAGACCCAGTACTTC.

The chain links TRBV20-1 to TRBJ2-3, with 11 bases fitting TRBD2. Germline CDR1 DFQATT, CDR2 SNEGSKA (reference sequence). Trimming took 4 bases from V and 4 from J; bases not matched to a gene: 7. The CDR3 totals 15 residues. In DNA form, the CDR3 reads TGCAGTGCTACCAATAGCGGGGGGGCCTCAGATACGCAGTATTTT. Amino acids: CSATNSGGASDTQYF.

The V and J genes are TRBV7-2 and TRBJ2-2; maybe TRBD2 (5 bases). The CDR3 is made up of 16 amino acids. The V gene lost 0 bases and the J gene lost 0 bases, with 8 bases spanning the gap. Per germline, CDR1 SGHTA and CDR2 FQGNSA. The CDR3 DNA follows: TGTGCCAGCAGCTTAGCGAGCGGAGCGAACACCGGGGAGCTGTTTTTT. Translation gives CASSLASGANTGELFF.

This clonotype was recorded a few times. Here the CDR3 reads CASSPGLAIGQYF. CDR3 nucleotides: TGTGCCAGCAGCCCGGGACTAGCTATCGGGCAGTACTTC. This chain links TRBV6-2 or TRBV6-3 with TRBJ2-7; TRBD2 aligns across 9 bases. This CDR3 region has 13 residues. Trimming took 6 bases from V and 9 from J; bases not matched to a gene: 9. The germline V gene has CDR1 MNHEY and CDR2 SVGEGT.

This chain connects TRBV6-1 to TRBJ2-1; weak D call: TRBD1 (6 bases). CDR1 is MNHNS, CDR2 SASEGT, per germline. The CDR3 runs 14 residues. The germline V and J ends were trimmed by 6 bases and 0 bases, with 9 bases remaining between them. The CDR3 is CASSQDSSYNEQFF. CDR3 DNA: TGTGCCAGCAGCCAGGACAGCTCCTACAATGAGCAGTTCTTC.

This clonotype was seen more than once but under ten times. In DNA form, the CDR3 reads TGTGCCAGCAGCTTAAGAGAGACCCAGTACTTC. It codes for CASSLRETQYF. J is TRBJ2-5 and V is TRBV11-2, with D hard to call. This CDR3 has 11 residues. The ends were cut back, 2 bases at V and 4 bases at J, with 2 bases in the middle. Germline V gene data show CDR1 as SGHAT and CDR2 as FQNNGV.

A few counts support this clonotype. The chain combines TRBV7-9 with TRBJ2-7, with 10 nucleotides matching TRBD2. The CDR3 contains 16 residues. Germline lookup yields CDR1 SEHNR and CDR2 FQNEAQ (reference sequence). V gave up 1 base and J gave up 2 bases; unmatched junction bases: 5. CDR3 region: CASSLGGSGGAYEQYF. The CDR3 coding sequence is TGTGCCAGCAGCTTAGGAGGGAGCGGGGGGGCCTACGAGCAGTACTTC.

V usage is TRBV2 and J usage is TRBJ1-5, with no clear D. Trimming pared 0 bases from V and 9 bases from J, leaving 15 bases between. The CDR3 spans 15 residues. Per germline, CDR1 SNHLY and CDR2 FYNNEI. CDR3 region: CASSEALRGGLPQHF. CDR3 nucleotides: TGTGCCAGCAGTGAAGCGCTTCGTGGTGGTCTGCCCCAGCATTTT.

This clonotype was picked up a small number of times. At one of its ends the junction is not consistent with the germline gene, which may arise from a read error. The gene calls are TRBV10-3 and TRBJ2-5, with D perhaps TRBD1 or TRBD2 (7 bases each). CDR3 length equals 14 residues. CDR1 and CDR2 (germline): ENHRY, SYGVKD. The CDR3 loop reads CAISEWEGTETQYF. The CDR3 nucleotides are TGTGCCATCAGTGAGTGGGAGGGGACAGAGACCCAGTATTTC.

In this sample, this clonotype turned up a few times. The chain combines TRBV7-2 with TRBJ1-1, with D uncertain. Germline V CDR1 and CDR2: SGHTA, FQGNSA. The CDR3 is 11 amino acids. The V end lost 2 bases, the J end lost 2 bases, and 0 bases lay between the germline ends. The CDR3 DNA reads TGTGCCAGCAGCTTAAACACTGAAGCTTTCTTT. It codes for CASSLNTEAFF. Variable domain in full (rest from reference TRBV7-2 and TRBJ1-1): GAGVSQSPSNKVTEKGKDVELRCDPISGHTALYWYRQSLGQGLEFLIYFQGNSAPDKSGLPSDRFSAERTGGSVSTLTIQRTQQEDSAVYLCASSLNTEAFFGQGTRLTVV.

This clonotype was counted between two and nine times. This chain links TRBV20-1 with TRBJ1-6; 8 bases are a match to TRBD1. V lost 3 bases to trimming and J lost 11 bases; unmatched junction nucleotides: 6. The CDR3 extends over 13 amino acids. Looked up from germline, CDR1 is DFQATT and CDR2 is SNEGSKA (reference sequence). The CDR3, as DNA: TGCAGTGCTAGGGGAATACAGGGGGCACCCCTCCACTTT. Protein: CSARGIQGAPLHF.

The rearrangement links TRBV7-8 to TRBJ2-7; D call uncertain. CDR1 and CDR2 from the germline V gene are SGHVS and FQNEAQ. Deletions cut 4 bases from V and 6 bases from J, with 13 bases between. CDR3 length equals 13 residues. CDR3 coding DNA: TGTGCCAGCAGCTCCCGGACCCTCGCCGAGCAGTACTTC. Amino acids: CASSSRTLAEQYF.

Comment on this clonotype: A junction boundary mismatches the germline segment, possibly from a read error. The chain recombines TRBV5-6 with TRBJ1-2; D not certain. CDR1 SGHDT and CDR2 YYEEEE come from the germline V gene. The CDR3 runs to 14 residues. Here the CDR3 reads CASSLGSQDYGYTF. CDR3 DNA: TGTGCCAGCAGTTTGGGCAGCCAAGACTATGGCTACACCTTC.

This chain links TRBV7-6 with TRBJ2-3; 9 nucleotides agree with TRBD2. CDR1 and CDR2 (germline): SGHVS, FNYEAQ. V gave up 1 base and J gave up 2 bases; unmatched junction bases: 7. This CDR3 region has 17 residues. The CDR3 protein is CASSLEGVAGVTDTQYF. The CDR3 nucleotides read TGTGCCAGCAGCTTAGAAGGAGTAGCGGGGGTCACAGATACGCAGTATTTT.

V gene TRBV19 combines with J gene TRBJ1-2; D might be TRBD1 (5 bases). This CDR3 comprises 15 residues. V was clipped by 6 bases and J by 0 bases, with 14 bases between them. Germline lookup yields CDR1 LNHDA and CDR2 SQIVND (reference sequence). Written as DNA, the CDR3 is TGTGCCAGTAGCATACAGGCTGGAGCTAACTATGGCTACACCTTC. Protein: CASSIQAGANYGYTF.

The chain has TRBV29-1 and TRBJ2-5; weak D call: TRBD2 (5 bases). Germline CDR1 reads SQVTM; CDR2 reads ANQGSEA. This CDR3 spans 11 amino acids. V was cut by 7 bases and J by 5 bases, with 11 bases left in between. The CDR3 DNA reads as TGCAGCGCCCGGGGTGGCGAGACCCAGTACTTC. This translates into CSARGGETQYF.

The chain is built from TRBV7-9 and TRBJ1-1, with D perhaps TRBD1 (5 bases). Trimming took 4 bases from V and 5 from J, leaving 11 bases between them. Germline V CDR1 and CDR2: SEHNR, FQNEAQ (reference sequence). This CDR3 has 13 amino acids. As DNA, the CDR3 is TGTGCCAGCAGCTGGGACCCGAATACTGAAGCTTTCTTT. Translating gives CASSWDPNTEAFF.